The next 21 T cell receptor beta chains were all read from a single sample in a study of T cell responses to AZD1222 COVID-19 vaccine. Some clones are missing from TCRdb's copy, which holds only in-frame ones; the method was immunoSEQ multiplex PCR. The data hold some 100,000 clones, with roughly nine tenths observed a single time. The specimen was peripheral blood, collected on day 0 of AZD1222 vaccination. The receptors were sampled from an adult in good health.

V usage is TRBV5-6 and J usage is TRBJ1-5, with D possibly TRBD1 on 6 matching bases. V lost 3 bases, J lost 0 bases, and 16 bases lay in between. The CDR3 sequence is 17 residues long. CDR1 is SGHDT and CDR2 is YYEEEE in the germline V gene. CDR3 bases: TGTGCCAGCAGCTCCATTGCAGGGGCGGATAGCAATCAGCCCCAGCATTTT. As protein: CASSSIAGADSNQPQHF.

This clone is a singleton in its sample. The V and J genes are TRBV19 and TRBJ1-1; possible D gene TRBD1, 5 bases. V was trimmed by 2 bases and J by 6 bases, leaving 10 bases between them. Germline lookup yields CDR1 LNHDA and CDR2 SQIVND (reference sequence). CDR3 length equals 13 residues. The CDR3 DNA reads TGTGCCAGTAGTATATACCGGGGCGCTGAAGCTTTCTTT. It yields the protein CASSIYRGAEAFF. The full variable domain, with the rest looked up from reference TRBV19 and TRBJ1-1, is DGGITQSPKYLFRKEGQNVTLSCEQNLNHDAMYWYRQDPGQGLRLIYYSQIVNDFQKGDIAEGYSVSREKKESFPLTVTSAQKNPTAFYLCASSIYRGAEAFFGQGTRLTVV.

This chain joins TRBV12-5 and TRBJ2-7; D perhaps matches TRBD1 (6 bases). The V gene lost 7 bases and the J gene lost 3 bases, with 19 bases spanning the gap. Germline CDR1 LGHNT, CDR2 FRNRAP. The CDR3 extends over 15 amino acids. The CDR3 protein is CASASGQTWDYEQYF. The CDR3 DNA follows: TGTGCTAGTGCCTCCGGACAGACGTGGGACTACGAGCAGTACTTC.

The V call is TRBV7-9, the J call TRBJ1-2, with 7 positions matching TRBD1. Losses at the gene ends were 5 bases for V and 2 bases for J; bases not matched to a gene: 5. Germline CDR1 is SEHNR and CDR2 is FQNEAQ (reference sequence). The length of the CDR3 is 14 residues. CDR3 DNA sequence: TGTGCCAGCAGCCTATCACAGGGGAACTATGGCTACACCTTC. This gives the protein CASSLSQGNYGYTF.

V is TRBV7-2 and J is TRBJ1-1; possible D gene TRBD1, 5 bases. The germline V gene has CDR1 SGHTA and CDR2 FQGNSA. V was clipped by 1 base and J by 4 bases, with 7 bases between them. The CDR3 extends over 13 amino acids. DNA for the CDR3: TGTGCCAGCAGCTTAGGACAGCCCACTGAAGCTTTCTTT. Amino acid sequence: CASSLGQPTEAFF. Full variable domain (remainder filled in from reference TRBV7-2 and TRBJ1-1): GAGVSQSPSNKVTEKGKDVELRCDPISGHTALYWYRQSLGQGLEFLIYFQGNSAPDKSGLPSDRFSAERTGGSVSTLTIQRTQQEDSAVYLCASSLGQPTEAFFGQGTRLTVV.

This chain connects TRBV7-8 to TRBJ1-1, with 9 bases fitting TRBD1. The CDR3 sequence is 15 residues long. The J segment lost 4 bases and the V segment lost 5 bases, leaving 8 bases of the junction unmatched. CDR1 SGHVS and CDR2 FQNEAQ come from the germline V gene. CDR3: CASSQTLTGGTEAFF. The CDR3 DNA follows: TGTGCCAGCAGCCAAACCTTGACAGGGGGCACTGAAGCTTTCTTT.

Here the CDR3 reads CASSGGGREDEQYF. CDR3 nucleotides: TGTGCCAGCAGCGGTGGTGGCAGGGAGGACGAGCAGTACTTC. The rearrangement joins TRBV5-4 to TRBJ2-7; possibly TRBD2 for D (6 bases). The V end was cut by 4 bases, the J end by 5 bases, with 16 bases between. The CDR3 contains 14 residues. CDR1 is SGHNT and CDR2 is YYREEE in the germline V gene (reference sequence).

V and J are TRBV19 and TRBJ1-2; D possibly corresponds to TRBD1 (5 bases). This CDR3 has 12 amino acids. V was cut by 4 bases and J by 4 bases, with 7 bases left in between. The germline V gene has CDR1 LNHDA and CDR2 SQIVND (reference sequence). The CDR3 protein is CASSRQLYGYTF. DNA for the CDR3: TGTGCCAGTAGTAGACAGCTCTATGGCTACACCTTC.

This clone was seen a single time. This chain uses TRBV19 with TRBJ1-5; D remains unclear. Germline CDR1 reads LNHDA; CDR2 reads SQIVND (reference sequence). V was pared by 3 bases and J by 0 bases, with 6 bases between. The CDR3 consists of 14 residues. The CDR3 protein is CASSISSSNQPQHF. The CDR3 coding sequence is TGTGCCAGTAGTATTAGCAGTAGCAATCAGCCCCAGCATTTT.

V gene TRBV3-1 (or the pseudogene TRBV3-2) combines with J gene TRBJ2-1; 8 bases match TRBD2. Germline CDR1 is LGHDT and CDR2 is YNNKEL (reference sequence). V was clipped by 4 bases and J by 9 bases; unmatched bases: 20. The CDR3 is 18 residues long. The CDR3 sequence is CASSLHGALAGLIGEQFF. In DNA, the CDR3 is TGTGCCAGCAGCCTCCATGGCGCGCTAGCGGGCCTTATAGGTGAGCAGTTCTTC.

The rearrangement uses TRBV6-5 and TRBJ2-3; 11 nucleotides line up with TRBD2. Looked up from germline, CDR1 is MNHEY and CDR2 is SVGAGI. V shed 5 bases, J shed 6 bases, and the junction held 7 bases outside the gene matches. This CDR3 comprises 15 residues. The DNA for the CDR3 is TGTGCCAGCAGTCAGGGGACTAGCGGTTGGGATACGCAGTATTTT. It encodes CASSQGTSGWDTQYF.

In nucleotides, the CDR3 is TGTGCCAGCAGTGGGTTGGGCACTGAAGCTTTCTTT. Translation: CASSGLGTEAFF. The genes are TRBV7-6 and TRBJ1-1; unclear D gene. With 6 bases removed from V and 4 bases from J, the gap between germline ends came to 9 bases. From germline, CDR1 is SGHVS and CDR2 FNYEAQ. CDR3 length: 12 amino acids.

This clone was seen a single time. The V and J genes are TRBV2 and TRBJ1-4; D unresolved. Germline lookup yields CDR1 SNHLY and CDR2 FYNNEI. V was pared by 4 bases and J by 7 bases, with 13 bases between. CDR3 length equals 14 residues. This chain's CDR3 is CASSGSVYSEKLFF. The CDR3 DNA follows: TGTGCCAGCAGTGGGAGTGTTTACAGTGAAAAACTGTTTTTT.

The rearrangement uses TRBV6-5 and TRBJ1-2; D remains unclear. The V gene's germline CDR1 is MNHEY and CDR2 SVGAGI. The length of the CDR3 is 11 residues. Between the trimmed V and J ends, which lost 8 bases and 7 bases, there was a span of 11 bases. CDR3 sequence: CASLNEIGYTF. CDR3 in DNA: TGTGCCAGCCTTAATGAGATTGGCTACACCTTC.

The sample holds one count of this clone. The CDR3 here is CSVRLESYEQYF. The CDR3 DNA is TGCAGCGTTAGACTGGAATCCTACGAGCAGTACTTC. This chain uses TRBV29-1 with TRBJ2-7; the D is unclear. This CDR3 is 12 amino acids long. Deletions cut 5 bases from V and 1 base from J, with 9 bases between. From germline, CDR1 is SQVTM and CDR2 ANQGSEA.

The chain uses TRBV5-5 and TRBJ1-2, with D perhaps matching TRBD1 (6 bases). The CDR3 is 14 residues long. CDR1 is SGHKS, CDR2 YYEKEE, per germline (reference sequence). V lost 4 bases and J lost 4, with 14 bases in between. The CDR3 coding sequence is TGTGCCAGCAGCATGCGGACAGCTATCTATGGCTACACCTTC. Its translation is CASSMRTAIYGYTF.

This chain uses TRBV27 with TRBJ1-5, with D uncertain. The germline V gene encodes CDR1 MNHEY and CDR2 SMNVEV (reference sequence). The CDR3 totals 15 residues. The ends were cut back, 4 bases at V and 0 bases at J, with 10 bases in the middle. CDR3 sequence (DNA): TGTGCCAGCAGTTCAAGACCGAATAGCAATCAGCCCCAGCATTTT. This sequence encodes CASSSRPNSNQPQHF.

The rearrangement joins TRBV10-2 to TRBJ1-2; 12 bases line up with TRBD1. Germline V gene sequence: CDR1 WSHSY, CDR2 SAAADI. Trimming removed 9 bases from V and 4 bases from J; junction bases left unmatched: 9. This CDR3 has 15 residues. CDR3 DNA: TGCGCCAGTAACCCGGGACAGGGGGCGTTCTATGGCTACACCTTC. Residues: CASNPGQGAFYGYTF.

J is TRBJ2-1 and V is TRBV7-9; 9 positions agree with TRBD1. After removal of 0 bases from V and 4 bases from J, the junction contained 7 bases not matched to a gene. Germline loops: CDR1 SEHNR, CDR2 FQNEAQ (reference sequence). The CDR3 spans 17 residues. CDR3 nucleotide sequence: TGTGCCAGCAGCTTAGCCGCCGGGACAGGGAATTACAATGAGCAGTTCTTC. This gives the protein CASSLAAGTGNYNEQFF.

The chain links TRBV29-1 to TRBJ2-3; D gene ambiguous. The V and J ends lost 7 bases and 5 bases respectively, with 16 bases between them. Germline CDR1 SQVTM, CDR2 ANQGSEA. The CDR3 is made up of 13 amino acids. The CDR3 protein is CSGRRRILDTQYF. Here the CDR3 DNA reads TGCAGCGGACGCAGACGGATTCTAGATACGCAGTATTTT.

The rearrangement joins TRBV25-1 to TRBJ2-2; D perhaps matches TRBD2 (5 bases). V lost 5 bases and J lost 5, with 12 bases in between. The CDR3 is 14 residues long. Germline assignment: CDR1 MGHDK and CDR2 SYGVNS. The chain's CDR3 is CASSYMGRTGELFF. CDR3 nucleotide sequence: TGTGCCAGCAGTTACATGGGGAGAACCGGGGAGCTGTTTTTT. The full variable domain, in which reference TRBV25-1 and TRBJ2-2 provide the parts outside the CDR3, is EADIYQTPRYLVIGTGKKITLECSQTMGHDKMYWYQQDPGMELHLIHYSYGVNSTEKGDLSSESTVSRIRTEHFPLTLESARPSHTSQYLCASSYMGRTGELFFGEGSRLTVL.